These 20 T cell receptor beta chains originate from one sample sequenced in a study of T cell changes during pregnancy in multiple sclerosis. Assay: immunoSEQ multiplex PCR; the TCRdb copy retains only in-frame clones and omits some. Of around 30,000 clones listed, 85% to 95% are singletons. The sequencing here drew on CD4+ T cells from peripheral blood mononuclear cells, taken after pregnancy. The receptors come from a female donor with multiple sclerosis, enrolled in a pregnancy study.

This chain joins TRBV29-1 and TRBJ2-5; D may be TRBD1 (6 bases). Per the germline V gene, CDR1 is SQVTM and CDR2 is ANQGSEA. This CDR3 is 14 amino acids long. The V gene lost 1 base and the J gene lost 4 bases, with 13 bases spanning the gap. DNA for the CDR3: TGCAGCGTTGAAGGGCAGGGGTTGGGAGAGACCCAGTACTTC. Protein: CSVEGQGLGETQYF.

The chain couples TRBV7-2 to TRBJ1-3; 9 bases agree with TRBD1. The CDR3 has 16 amino acids. The ends lost 1 base at V and 2 bases at J; junction bases unmatched: 3. The germline V gene has CDR1 SGHTA and CDR2 FQGNSA. The CDR3 sequence: CASSLVGTGTGNTIYF. CDR3 DNA: TGTGCCAGCAGCTTAGTAGGGACAGGGACTGGAAACACCATATATTTT.

The chain links TRBV10-3 to TRBJ2-3, with TRBD1 matching 7 bases. J gave up 4 bases and V 3 bases, and 7 bases lay outside the gene matches. The germline CDR1 and CDR2 sequences are ENHRY and SYGVKD. The CDR3 covers 15 residues. The CDR3 protein is CAISEQQGQADTQYF. CDR3 bases: TGTGCCATCAGTGAACAACAGGGGCAAGCAGATACGCAGTATTTT.

The chain joins TRBV7-2 to TRBJ1-1, with D possibly being TRBD1 (6 bases). Germline CDR1 and CDR2: SGHTA and FQGNSA. The V end lost 1 base, the J end lost 5 bases, and 14 bases lay between the germline ends. CDR3 size: 15 residues. The CDR3 protein is CASSLVPGRGTEAFF. The CDR3 bases are TGTGCCAGCAGCTTAGTCCCGGGGAGGGGGACTGAAGCTTTCTTT.

This sequence joins TRBV5-1 and TRBJ2-7; perhaps TRBD1 as D (6 bases). CDR3 size: 14 residues. Trimming pared 4 bases from V and 2 bases from J, leaving 13 bases between. Germline loops: CDR1 SGHRS, CDR2 YFSETQ. CDR3 bases: TGCGCCAGCAGCACGGACAGAGCGACCTACGAGCAGTACTTC. Its protein is CASSTDRATYEQYF.

This clone was observed once. The V gene is TRBV18, the J gene TRBJ2-5; 8 bases map to TRBD2. The CDR3 contains 16 residues. Germline CDR1 reads KGHSH; CDR2 reads LQKENI. Trimming cost V 2 bases and J 2 bases; bases outside gene matches: 7. CDR3 DNA: TGTGCCAGCTCACCAATGGCGGGAGGAGTTCAAGAGACCCAGTACTTC. Encoded protein: CASSPMAGGVQETQYF. The full variable domain, in which reference TRBV18 and TRBJ2-5 provide the parts outside the CDR3, is NAGVMQNPRHLVRRRGQEARLRCSPMKGHSHVYWYRQLPEEGLKFMVYLQKENIIDESGMPKERFSAEFPKEGPSILRIQQVVRGDSAAYFCASSPMAGGVQETQYFGPGTRLLVL.

This chain uses TRBV29-1 with TRBJ2-3, with D tentatively TRBD2 (6 bases). Trimming stripped 7 bases from V and 3 bases from J, with 8 bases between. Per the germline V gene, CDR1 is SQVTM and CDR2 is ANQGSEA. This CDR3 is 11 amino acids long. The CDR3 DNA reads TGCAGCGGCGGGGAAACAGATACGCAGTATTTT. Its translation: CSGGETDTQYF.

The chain employs TRBV7-6 and TRBJ2-7, with a possible D match to TRBD1 (6 bases). V was clipped by 0 bases and J by 0 bases, with 12 bases between them. The CDR3 sequence is 16 residues long. The germline CDR1 and CDR2 sequences are SGHVS and FNYEAQ. The DNA of the CDR3 is TGTGCCAGCAGCTTAGCATCAGGGGCCCCCTCCTACGAGCAGTACTTC. Its protein is CASSLASGAPSYEQYF.

CDR3 bases: TGTGCCAGCAGCTCTCAGGGGAACACTGAAGCTTTCTTT. This translates into CASSSQGNTEAFF. The genes are TRBV7-6 and TRBJ1-1; a weak D match, TRBD1 (5 bases). The V end was cut by 4 bases, the J end by 1 base, with 7 bases between. The CDR3 runs to 13 residues. Germline V gene lookup returns CDR1 SGHVS and CDR2 FNYEAQ.

This chain joins TRBV7-9 and TRBJ1-2; unclear D gene. CDR3 length: 18 residues. V lost 2 bases, J lost 2 bases, and 21 bases lay in between. CDR1 SEHNR and CDR2 FQNEAQ come from the germline V gene (reference sequence). As DNA, the CDR3 is TGTGCCAGCAGCTTATCGACCGACGCCCGGGGTCCGAACTATGGCTACACCTTC. Its translation is CASSLSTDARGPNYGYTF.

The V call is TRBV25-1, the J call TRBJ1-2; 7 bases align to TRBD1. Trimming took 1 base from V and 5 from J; bases not matched to a gene: 16. The CDR3 runs to 18 residues. The germline CDR1 and CDR2 sequences are MGHDK and SYGVNS. Written as DNA, the CDR3 is TGTGCCAGCAGTGAATCCGGACAGGATTGGGGGTTAGGGTATGGCTACACCTTC. Protein sequence: CASSESGQDWGLGYGYTF.

V is TRBV7-2 and J is TRBJ1-1; D is uncertain. Germline values: CDR1 SGHTA, CDR2 FQGNSA. The CDR3 is made up of 13 amino acids. V was pared by 5 bases and J by 3 bases, with 10 bases between. In DNA form, the CDR3 reads TGTGCCAGCAGCCGGATGCGGGACACTGAAGCTTTCTTT. Protein product: CASSRMRDTEAFF.

The chain links TRBV5-1 to TRBJ1-2; 9 nucleotides agree with TRBD1. The V segment lost 1 base and the J segment 6 bases; nucleotides outside the gene matches: 4. The CDR3 consists of 14 residues. Germline V gives CDR1 SGHRS, CDR2 YFSETQ. CDR3 in DNA: TGCGCCAGCAGCTTGAACAGGGGGCAAGATGGCTACACCTTC. Its protein is CASSLNRGQDGYTF.

J is TRBJ1-5 and V is TRBV4-2, with D tentatively TRBD1 (6 bases). CDR1 LGHNA and CDR2 YNFKEQ come from the germline V gene. V was trimmed by 0 bases and J by 5 bases, leaving 11 bases between them. The CDR3 has 15 amino acids. CDR3 protein: CASSQDGGADQPQHF. The CDR3 DNA is TGTGCCAGCAGCCAAGATGGGGGGGCGGATCAGCCCCAGCATTTT.

CDR3 protein: CASRPWTGTREQYF. CDR3 sequence (DNA): TGTGCCAGCAGACCCTGGACCGGGACTAGGGAGCAGTACTTC. The rearrangement links TRBV6-5 to TRBJ2-7; the match to TRBD2 covers 8 bases. With 6 bases clipped from V and 7 bases from J, the junction kept 11 bases outside the gene matches. This CDR3 comprises 14 residues. Looked up from germline, CDR1 is MNHEY and CDR2 is SVGAGI.

V and J are TRBV30 and TRBJ1-1; 7 bases line up with TRBD1. Per germline, CDR1 GTSNPN and CDR2 SVGIG (reference sequence). The CDR3 covers 15 residues. Losses at the gene ends were 2 bases for V and 7 bases for J; bases not matched to a gene: 13. CDR3 region: CAWSTLGASGGEAFF. DNA for the CDR3: TGTGCCTGGAGTACCCTGGGGGCATCAGGGGGTGAAGCTTTCTTT. The entire variable domain, with the rest obtained from reference TRBV30 and TRBJ1-1, is as follows: SQTIHQWPATLVQPVGSPLSLECTVEGTSNPNLYWYRQAAGRGLQLLFYSVGIGQISSEVPQNLSASRPQDRQFILSSKKLLLSDSGFYLCAWSTLGASGGEAFFGQGTRLTVV.

This clone was recorded once. The CDR3 sequence is CASSLAGTTTTQYF. The CDR3 region has the DNA TGTGCCAGCAGTTTGGCGGGAACCACGACTACGCAGTATTTT. V is TRBV2 and J is TRBJ2-3, with a tentative D call TRBD2 (6 bases). The CDR3 totals 14 residues. In germline, CDR1 is SNHLY, CDR2 FYNNEI. V lost 5 bases and J lost 8, with 17 bases in between.

The J gene is TRBJ1-1, the V gene TRBV10-1, with D perhaps matching TRBD1 (6 bases). With 3 bases removed from V and 1 base from J, the gap between germline ends came to 6 bases. Germline lookup yields CDR1 WNHNN and CDR2 SYGVQD (reference sequence). The CDR3 runs to 13 residues. The CDR3 loop is CASSEQGNTEAFF. The CDR3 DNA sequence: TGCGCCAGCAGTGAACAGGGGAACACTGAAGCTTTCTTT.

This clone was observed a few times. The rearrangement uses TRBV7-9 and TRBJ2-1, with D unresolved. The CDR3 contains 13 residues. CDR1 is SEHNR and CDR2 is FQNEAQ in the germline V gene (reference sequence). The V end was cut by 2 bases, the J end by 6 bases, with 8 bases between. The chain's CDR3 is CASSLQDANEQFF. The CDR3 DNA is TGTGCCAGCAGCTTACAGGATGCCAATGAGCAGTTCTTC.

The chain uses TRBV11-2 and TRBJ2-5; D not certain. This CDR3 spans 15 amino acids. V was clipped by 0 bases and J by 2 bases, with 10 bases between them. The germline CDR1 and CDR2 sequences are SGHAT and FQNNGV. CDR3 protein: CASSLDGLVQETQYF. The DNA for the CDR3 is TGTGCCAGCAGCTTAGACGGTTTGGTACAAGAGACCCAGTACTTC.